This TCR beta chain was captured in a study of blood T cells in healthy people across ages (dated by TCRdb to the mid-2010s). Background for the entire study: Template switching captured roughly one uniquely barcoded TCR beta cDNA molecule per two T cells in model experiments. Using the same blood draw, the study looked at two additional independent replicas of 1 million unique cDNA reads for two donors, one aged 18 to 30 and the other aged 80 or older. Four age groups were formed from the donors: young (average roughly 15 years), middle-aged (approximately 40), aged (roughly 59) and long-lived (roughly 88). Using deep sequencing normalized with unique cDNA molecular identifiers, the study measured how TCR beta repertoire diversity changes with age. The investigation overall reported the following: Estimates of total diversity based on one million sequenced T cells were considered lower bounds and underestimates. There was a strong correlation between observed TCR beta diversity and the percentage of naive T cells measured by flow cytometry. Compared with the aged group, the long-lived group had more naive CD4+ T cells, fewer expanded clones and increased TCR diversity, a pattern suggesting age selection. Donor CMV infection status was unknown, potentially confounding age-related changes in expanded clonotypes. Observed TCR beta diversity per million T cells fell roughly linearly with age, and a significant reduction was already apparent by age approximately 40. Conclusive comparison of naive and antigen-experienced compartments was prevented by the profiling of bulk unsorted PBMCs.

Systemically healthy Caucasian individuals from Russia, 39 in total and aged roughly 6 to 100 years, were included as donors. Approximately 9.3 milliliters of peripheral blood were drawn from each donor into EDTA-treated Vacutainer tubes. Ficoll-Paque density-gradient centrifugation was used to isolate PBMCs, with at least 6.5 million per sample. Total RNA was extracted from PBMCs with Trizol reagent, with at least 5.5 micrograms obtained per sample. The percentages of naive CD45RAhigh/CD27high T cells were determined by flow cytometry on a PBMC aliquot from every donor. The library was made by 5' RACE. The instrument was an Illumina HiSeq 2500. A second PCR of about 6 to 12 cycles was performed with a sample-barcoded 5' primer and a J-beta primer mix. Each TCR beta cDNA molecule received a unique molecular identifier from a template-switch 5' adaptor carrying 12 random nucleotides. Each sample yielded at least 2.5 million CDR3-containing paired-end reads. First-strand cDNA synthesis was performed from all RNA using the Mint cDNA synthesis kit, with priming by a TRBC-specific oligonucleotide. Following uracil-DNA glycosylase treatment, a first 18-cycle PCR with universal primers M1SS and BC2_uni_R was performed on all cDNA. The original pipeline was this. Normalization of each sample was performed by random selection of 1 million high-quality reads, each carrying a distinct molecular identifier. Reads with shared molecular identifiers were discarded instead of being binned into consensus sequences. MiTCR, run with a Q25 quality threshold and the strictest error-elimination algorithm, handled CDR3 identification, clonotype clustering and error correction. A nonparametric unseen species model with Euler transformation was used to estimate lower-bound total TCR beta diversity. The public reads were reprocessed in TCRdb via fastp at Q25 and MiXCR, keeping in-frame beta chains. CDR3 protein sequences are deduplicated, and each keeps its most common genes and DNA. V and J calls and clone size were set by TCRdb, not the authors. A total of hundreds of thousands of distinct CDR3 sequences appear in this sample, around 27% of them only once. 3% to 4.5% of the sample is taken by the ten largest.

After removal of 6 bases from V and 7 bases from J, the junction retains 4 bases not matched to a gene. The germline V gene encodes CDR1 ENHRY and CDR2 SYGVKD. The CDR3 holds 13 amino acids from the cysteine to the phenylalanine. Only the CDR3 portion is preserved as DNA: 39 bases, with reading frame beginning at the first base. This clonotype was counted between two and nine times. Its recognized antigen is unknown. The record has no base qualities; no much larger clone is one base away. The sample was also reused in another study, on T cells of mothers and their children. The second study also describes: Nine systemically healthy Caucasian individuals served as donors, namely three mothers together with their six children. cDNA synthesis consumed the entire amount of extracted RNA, loaded at about 1.5 ug RNA in each 15 ul reaction. In the second PCR, the M1S primer added sample barcodes and 2-4 random nucleotides. Over 8.5 million TCR beta CDR3 reads came from each mother, compared with some 3 million reads from each child. Thymic selection similarly shapes TCR recombination output in related and unrelated pairs, with minor effect from inherited differences. Normalized repertoire overlap was always slightly but never significantly higher in related than unrelated mother-child pairs. No persistent microchimeric T cell clones were detected, at a sensitivity of roughly 100 clones per million clonotypes. To look for features that set related mother-child pairs apart from unrelated individuals, the researchers ran deep NGS to compare the TCR beta repertoires of mothers and children. Mothers averaged about 40 +/- 4 years of age and children averaged approximately 12 +/- 4 years. After adapter ligation was performed with NEBNext reagents, the libraries were sequenced on an Illumina HiSeq 2000 with 100+100 nt paired-end reads. To avoid cross-contamination, the mother libraries and the child libraries were prepared a month apart and sequenced in separate runs. For each donor, between roughly 500,000 and 2,300,000 distinct TCR beta clonotypes were identified. Naive TCR beta clonotypes were estimated from low-frequency clonotypes matched to each donor's FACS-determined naive share, without sorting.

The rearrangement combines TRBV10-3 with TRBJ2-7, with 12 middle bases fitting TRBD1. The receptor was isolated from a boy aged 2-15 years in good health. Sequenced input: blood. The DNA reads as follows: TGTGCCATCAGCTGGGACAGGGGGCAAGAGCAGTACTTC. Protein translation: CAISWDRGQEQYF.